The 20 T cell receptor beta chains listed next were all sequenced from one sample in a study of T cell responses to AZD1222 COVID-19 vaccine. TCRdb's table, derived via immunoSEQ multiplex PCR, lists solely in-frame clones and lacks some. The sample has 100,000 to 150,000 clones, 85% seen once; the top ten hold just under 4.5%. This specimen was peripheral blood, taken 28 days after the second AZD1222 dose. The receptors were gathered from an adult who received the AZD1222 COVID-19 vaccine.

The rearrangement links TRBV29-1 to TRBJ1-2; 11 positions agree with TRBD1. The CDR3 sequence is 12 residues long. The germline gives CDR1 SQVTM, CDR2 ANQGSEA. With 4 bases clipped from V and 8 bases from J, the junction kept 3 bases outside the gene matches. The CDR3 reads CSVGDRGEGYTF. The CDR3 region has the DNA TGCAGCGTTGGGGACAGGGGGGAAGGCTACACCTTC.

The chain couples TRBV7-6 to TRBJ1-2; TRBD1 aligns across 7 bases. This CDR3 region has 17 residues. V gave up 6 bases and J gave up 5 bases; unmatched junction bases: 18. The germline V gene has CDR1 SGHVS and CDR2 FNYEAQ. CDR3 nucleotides: TGTGCCAGCAGATATACCCGGACAGGTGGGCCCCTATATGGCTACACCTTC. It specifies CASRYTRTGGPLYGYTF.

The chain combines TRBV9 with TRBJ2-3; no clear D. Germline CDR1 and CDR2: SGDLS and YYNGEE. The CDR3 contains 12 residues. V was cut by 1 base and J by 5 bases, with 5 bases left in between. CDR3 loop: CASSVSGDTQYF. The CDR3 region has the DNA TGTGCCAGCAGCGTATCCGGAGATACGCAGTATTTT.

The gene calls are TRBV9 and TRBJ1-4; no clear D gene. The CDR3 loop spans 14 amino acids. Germline V gene sequence: CDR1 SGDLS, CDR2 YYNGEE. The V end was cut by 3 bases, the J end by 7 bases, with 13 bases between. CDR3 loop: CASSEGQLIEKLFF. DNA for the CDR3: TGTGCCAGCAGCGAGGGCCAGCTAATTGAAAAACTGTTTTTT.

The gene calls are TRBV28 and TRBJ2-1, with D possibly called TRBD1 or TRBD2 (5 bases each). In germline, CDR1 is MDHEN, CDR2 SYDVKM. The CDR3 extends over 14 amino acids. Trimming left V 5 bases short and J 6 bases short, with 14 bases between. CDR3 coding DNA: TGTGCCAGCAGTATCCGGGACGGAACCAATGAGCAGTTCTTC. Residues: CASSIRDGTNEQFF.

The V gene is TRBV3-1 (or the pseudogene TRBV3-2), the J gene TRBJ2-2; 7 bases agree with TRBD2. This CDR3 contains 15 residues. Germline V gene data show CDR1 as LGHDT and CDR2 as YNNKEL (reference sequence). V dropped 5 bases and J dropped 5; count of bases not matched to a gene: 8. The CDR3 DNA is TGTGCCAGCAGCGGGAGCGGGGAGGGAACCGGGGAGCTGTTTTTT. This codes for CASSGSGEGTGELFF.

The J gene is TRBJ2-1, the V gene TRBV7-9; either TRBD1 or TRBD2 may supply D (7 bases each). Germline CDR1 is SEHNR and CDR2 is FQNEAQ (reference sequence). The CDR3 contains 15 residues. Trimming removed 4 bases at V and 6 bases at J, with 16 bases between. The CDR3 nucleotides are TGTGCCAGCAGCTATGACAGGGAGGGTGGCAATGAGCAGTTCTTC. Its translation is CASSYDREGGNEQFF. The variable domain in full, with the rest retrieved from reference TRBV7-9 and TRBJ2-1, is DTGVSQNPRHKITKRGQNVTFRCDPISEHNRLYWYRQTLGQGPEFLTYFQNEAQLEKSRLLSDRFSAERPKGSFSTLEIQRTEQGDSAMYLCASSYDREGGNEQFFGPGTRLTVL.

This clone was counted a single time. This chain joins TRBV5-6 and TRBJ2-2, with 7 bases fitting TRBD1. The germline CDR1 and CDR2 sequences are SGHDT and YYEEEE. The CDR3 runs 14 residues. Losses at the gene ends were 4 bases for V and 3 bases for J; bases not matched to a gene: 3. The CDR3 nucleotides read TGTGCCAGCAGCCACAGGGGATACACCGGGGAGCTGTTTTTT. Its protein is CASSHRGYTGELFF.

The rearrangement joins TRBV7-2 to TRBJ2-5; TRBD2 matches 8 bases. The germline V gene has CDR1 SGHTA and CDR2 FQGNSA. This CDR3 comprises 15 residues. Trimming took 5 bases from V and 2 from J; bases not matched to a gene: 7. CDR3 sequence reads: CASSPNGGGQETQYF. The CDR3 nucleotides are TGTGCCAGCAGCCCAAACGGGGGGGGACAAGAGACCCAGTACTTC.

The chain has TRBV11-3 and TRBJ2-1; weak D call: TRBD1 (6 bases). CDR1 is SGHNT, CDR2 YENEEA, per germline. This CDR3 has 14 amino acids. Trimming took 1 base from V and 5 from J, leaving 9 bases between them. The CDR3 loop is CASSLGGTNNEQFF. The CDR3 coding sequence is TGTGCCAGCAGCTTAGGGGGGACAAACAATGAGCAGTTCTTC.

With respect to this clone: The junction does not match germline at one end; this may be a read error. The chain uses TRBV2 and TRBJ2-4; TRBD1 matches at 10 bases. Germline CDR1 reads SNHLY; CDR2 reads FYNNEI. The CDR3 consists of 14 residues. In DNA, the CDR3 is TGTGCCAGCAGCCTATCGACAGGGGGCCGGGGTACGCACTTC. As protein: CASSLSTGGRGTHF.

This rearrangement joins TRBV23-1 to TRBJ1-5, with TRBD1 as a possible D gene (5 bases). TRBV23-1 is noted as an ORF with a role that remains uncertain. The CDR3 is 14 amino acids. Trimming cost V 7 bases and J 1 base, with 11 bases left between them. The CDR3 DNA reads as TGCGCCAGCACCAAGACAGTAAGCAATCAGCCCCAGCATTTT. This codes for CASTKTVSNQPQHF.

This chain joins TRBV27 and TRBJ2-7; TRBD1 aligns across 7 bases. V lost 7 bases and J lost 2; bases outside the gene matches: 5. Germline V gene data show CDR1 as MNHEY and CDR2 as SMNVEV (reference sequence). This CDR3 has 13 residues. The chain's CDR3 is CASTKDRTYEQYF. CDR3 nucleotide sequence: TGTGCCAGCACCAAGGACAGGACCTACGAGCAGTACTTC.

The V and J genes are TRBV19 and TRBJ2-3; 7 nucleotides agree with TRBD1. The CDR3 consists of 15 residues. The germline gives CDR1 LNHDA, CDR2 SQIVND (reference sequence). Unmatched junction bases numbered 9, after V lost 7 bases and J lost 2 bases. The CDR3 DNA reads as TGTGCCAGTACCCTAAGTAGGGGGCCCACAGATACGCAGTATTTT. As protein: CASTLSRGPTDTQYF.

Only a few counts were recorded for this clone. The chain couples TRBV19 to TRBJ1-4; 9 bases match TRBD1. The CDR3 contains 17 residues. The J segment lost 8 bases and the V segment lost 5 bases, leaving 15 bases of the junction unmatched. Germline V lookup: CDR1 LNHDA, CDR2 SQIVND (reference sequence). CDR3 protein: CASSLSPPGQGDEKLFF. For the CDR3, the DNA is TGTGCCAGTAGTCTCTCACCTCCGGGACAGGGAGACGAAAAACTGTTTTTT.

The chain is built from TRBV18 and TRBJ1-2, with 8 nucleotides matching TRBD1. Germline V CDR1 and CDR2: KGHSH, LQKENI. The CDR3 runs 14 residues. V gave up 3 bases and J gave up 4 bases; unmatched junction bases: 4. CDR3 loop: CASSPGQDFYGYTF. The CDR3 DNA is TGTGCCAGCTCACCGGGACAGGACTTCTATGGCTACACCTTC.

The chain carries TRBV7-9 and TRBJ1-4, with D uncertain. Per the germline V gene, CDR1 is SEHNR and CDR2 is FQNEAQ (reference sequence). The germline V and J ends were trimmed by 0 bases and 3 bases, with 17 bases remaining between them. The length of the CDR3 is 18 residues. This chain's CDR3 is CASSLATPGRVANEKLFF. CDR3 nucleotide sequence: TGTGCCAGCAGCTTAGCGACACCGGGTAGGGTCGCTAATGAAAAACTGTTTTTT.

The rearrangement uses TRBV6-5 and TRBJ1-2, with no clear D. The CDR3 is 13 residues long. V lost 5 bases, J lost 4 bases, and 11 bases lay in between. Germline assignment: CDR1 MNHEY and CDR2 SVGAGI. The DNA of the CDR3 is TGTGCCAGCAGTCTCGGGGAGGTCTATGGCTACACCTTC. This translates into CASSLGEVYGYTF.

This clone was counted only a few times. The chain links TRBV18 to TRBJ2-7; TRBD1 or TRBD2 may be the D gene (5 bases each). CDR3 size: 13 residues. The ends were cut back, 4 bases at V and 6 bases at J, with 13 bases in the middle. Germline V CDR1 and CDR2: KGHSH, LQKENI. CDR3 sequence: CASSQGRQSEQYF. The CDR3 DNA sequence: TGTGCCAGCTCACAGGGGAGACAAAGCGAGCAGTACTTC.

In this sample, this clone turned up once. The chain combines TRBV6-5 with TRBJ1-5; D might be TRBD1 (6 bases). With 9 bases removed from V and 5 bases from J, the gap between germline ends came to 11 bases. The length of the CDR3 is 12 residues. CDR1 is MNHEY and CDR2 is SVGAGI in the germline V gene. CDR3 in DNA: TGTGCCAGTCACAGGGAAGATCAGCCCCAGCATTTT. This translates into CASHREDQPQHF.